This T cell receptor beta chain was found in a study of beta chain features in type 1 diabetes. Study-level findings and limits: Patients and controls would be equally affected if PCR favored shorter templates. Patients showed naive, central memory and Treg TCRB repertoires that appeared more similar than those of healthy donors. Type 1 diabetes patients showed a moderate but significant shortening of TCRB CDR3s in all four CD4+ subsets.

The investigators reverse transcribed all of the isolated RNA, so they sequenced expressed TCRB transcripts. The data were produced by immunoSEQ multiplex PCR, yet TCRdb's version contains in-frame clones alone and is incomplete. The data show about 640,000 clones, with roughly 12% seen just once and more than 0.1% held by the top ten. Stem cell-like memory, regulatory, central memory and naive CD4+ cells were sorted via CD45RO/CCR7/CD25/CD127/CD95/CD27. Regarding this clone: Its cognate antigen is unknown.

V shed 2 bases and J shed 5 bases, with 10 bases lying between them. Germline V gene sequence: CDR1 GTSNPN, CDR2 SVGIG (reference sequence). The CDR3 has 14 amino acids. The genes are TRBV30 and TRBJ1-6; D is undetermined. This receptor was obtained from a man aged 25-45 years with type 1 diabetes. The specimen was naive CD4+ T cells from blood. The CDR3 nucleotides read TGTGCCTGGAGTACTGGGCTTGATAATTCACCCCTCCACTTT. As protein: CAWSTGLDNSPLHF.